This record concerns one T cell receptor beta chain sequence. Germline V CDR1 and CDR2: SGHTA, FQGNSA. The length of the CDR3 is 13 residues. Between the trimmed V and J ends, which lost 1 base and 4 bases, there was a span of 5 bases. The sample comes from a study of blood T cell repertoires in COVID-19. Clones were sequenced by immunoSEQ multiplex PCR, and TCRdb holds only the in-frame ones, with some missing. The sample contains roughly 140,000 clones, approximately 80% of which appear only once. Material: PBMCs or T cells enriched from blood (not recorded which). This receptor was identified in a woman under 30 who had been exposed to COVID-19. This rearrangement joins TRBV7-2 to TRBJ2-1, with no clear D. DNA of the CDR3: TGTGCCAGCAGCTTAGTTCCTTACAATGAGCAGTTCTTC. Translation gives CASSLVPYNEQFF.